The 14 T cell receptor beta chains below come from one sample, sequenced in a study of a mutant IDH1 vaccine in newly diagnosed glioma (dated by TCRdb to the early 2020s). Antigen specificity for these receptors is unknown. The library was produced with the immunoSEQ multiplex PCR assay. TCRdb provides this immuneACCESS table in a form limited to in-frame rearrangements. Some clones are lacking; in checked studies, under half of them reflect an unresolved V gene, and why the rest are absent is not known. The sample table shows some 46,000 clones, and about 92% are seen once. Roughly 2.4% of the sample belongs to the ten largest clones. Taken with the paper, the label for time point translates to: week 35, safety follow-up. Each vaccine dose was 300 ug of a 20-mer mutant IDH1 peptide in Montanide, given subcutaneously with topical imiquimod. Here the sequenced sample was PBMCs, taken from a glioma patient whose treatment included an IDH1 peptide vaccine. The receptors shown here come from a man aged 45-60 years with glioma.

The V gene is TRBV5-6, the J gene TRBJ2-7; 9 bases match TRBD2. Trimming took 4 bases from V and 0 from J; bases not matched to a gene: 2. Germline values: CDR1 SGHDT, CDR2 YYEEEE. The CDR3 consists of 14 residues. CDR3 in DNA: TGTGCCAGCAGCGTGACTAGCGGCTCCTACGAGCAGTACTTC. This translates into CASSVTSGSYEQYF.

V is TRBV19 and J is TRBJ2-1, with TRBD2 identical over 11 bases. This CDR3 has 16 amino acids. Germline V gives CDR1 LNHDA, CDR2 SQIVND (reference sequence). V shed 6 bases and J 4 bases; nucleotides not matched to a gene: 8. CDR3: CASRPPGLAVYNEQFF. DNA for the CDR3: TGTGCCAGTAGGCCTCCGGGACTAGCGGTGTACAATGAGCAGTTCTTC.

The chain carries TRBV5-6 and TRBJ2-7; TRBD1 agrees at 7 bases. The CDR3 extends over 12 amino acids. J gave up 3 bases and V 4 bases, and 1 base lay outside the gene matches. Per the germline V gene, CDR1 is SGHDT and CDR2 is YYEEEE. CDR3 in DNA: TGTGCCAGCAGCACAGGGGTCTACGAGCAGTACTTC. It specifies CASSTGVYEQYF.

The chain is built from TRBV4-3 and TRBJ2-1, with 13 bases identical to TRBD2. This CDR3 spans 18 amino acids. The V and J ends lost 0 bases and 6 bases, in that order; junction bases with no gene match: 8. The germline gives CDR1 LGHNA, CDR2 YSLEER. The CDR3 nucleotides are TGCGCCAGCAGCCAAGAAGCGCGGGGGACTAGCGGGGTCAATGAGCAGTTCTTC. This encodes CASSQEARGTSGVNEQFF.

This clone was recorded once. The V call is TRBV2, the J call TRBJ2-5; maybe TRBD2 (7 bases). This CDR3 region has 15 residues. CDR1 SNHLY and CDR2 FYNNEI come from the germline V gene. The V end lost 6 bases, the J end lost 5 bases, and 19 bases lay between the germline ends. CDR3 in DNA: TGTGCCAGCAGATCGTTGGCGGGGGCTGGTGAGACCCAGTACTTC. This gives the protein CASRSLAGAGETQYF.

DNA for the CDR3: TGTGCCAGCAGCCCCACTAGGAGCAATGAGCAGTTCTTC. Protein sequence: CASSPTRSNEQFF. The chain carries TRBV6-6 and TRBJ2-1, with D possibly TRBD2 on 5 matching bases. In germline, CDR1 is MNHNY, CDR2 SVGAGI (reference sequence). This CDR3 has 13 residues. With 6 bases removed from V and 6 bases from J, the gap between germline ends came to 12 bases.

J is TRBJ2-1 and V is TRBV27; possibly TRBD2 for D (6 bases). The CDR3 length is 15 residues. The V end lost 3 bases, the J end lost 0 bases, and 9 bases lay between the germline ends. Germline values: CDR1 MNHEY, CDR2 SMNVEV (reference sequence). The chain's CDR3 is CASSLGGLSYNEQFF. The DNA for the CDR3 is TGTGCCAGCAGTTTGGGGGGACTCTCCTACAATGAGCAGTTCTTC.

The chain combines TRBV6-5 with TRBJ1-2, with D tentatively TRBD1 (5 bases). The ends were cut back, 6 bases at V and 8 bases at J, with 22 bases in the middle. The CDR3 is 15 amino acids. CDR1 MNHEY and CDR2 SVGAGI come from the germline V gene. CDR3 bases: TGTGCCAGCAGCCGAACCCCAAGGGGTTCGCTCGGCTACACCTTC. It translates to CASSRTPRGSLGYTF.

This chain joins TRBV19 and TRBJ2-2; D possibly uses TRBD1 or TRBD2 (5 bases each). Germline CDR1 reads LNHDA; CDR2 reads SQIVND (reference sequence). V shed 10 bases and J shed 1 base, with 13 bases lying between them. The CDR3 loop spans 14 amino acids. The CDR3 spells CATQEGRNTGELFF. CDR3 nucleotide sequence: TGTGCCACCCAAGAGGGACGGAACACCGGGGAGCTGTTTTTT. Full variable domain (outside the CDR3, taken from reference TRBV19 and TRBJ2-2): DGGITQSPKYLFRKEGQNVTLSCEQNLNHDAMYWYRQDPGQGLRLIYYSQIVNDFQKGDIAEGYSVSREKKESFPLTVTSAQKNPTAFYLCATQEGRNTGELFFGEGSRLTVL.

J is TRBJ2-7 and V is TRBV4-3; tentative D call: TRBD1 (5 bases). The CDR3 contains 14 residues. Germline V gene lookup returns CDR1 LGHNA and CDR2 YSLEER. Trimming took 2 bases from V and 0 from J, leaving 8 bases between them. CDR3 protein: CASSQFTGSYEQYF. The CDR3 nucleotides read TGCGCCAGCAGCCAATTCACAGGCTCCTACGAGCAGTACTTC.

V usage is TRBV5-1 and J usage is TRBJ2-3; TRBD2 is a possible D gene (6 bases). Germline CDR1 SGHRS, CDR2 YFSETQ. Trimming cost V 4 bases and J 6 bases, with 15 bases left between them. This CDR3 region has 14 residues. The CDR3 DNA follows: TGCGCCAGCAGCCCCAGCGATAGCGGTGATACGCAGTATTTT. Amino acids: CASSPSDSGDTQYF.

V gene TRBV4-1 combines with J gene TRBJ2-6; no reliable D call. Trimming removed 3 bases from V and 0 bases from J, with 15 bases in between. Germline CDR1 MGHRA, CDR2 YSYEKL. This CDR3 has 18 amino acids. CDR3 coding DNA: TGCGCCAGCAGCCACCCTCCCGGTTCCTACTCTGGGGCCAACGTCCTGACTTTC. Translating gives CASSHPPGSYSGANVLTF.

Here the CDR3 reads CASSYASSGGYEQYF. The CDR3 region has the DNA TGTGCCAGCAGTTACGCTTCTAGCGGGGGCTACGAGCAGTACTTC. V and J are TRBV6-5 and TRBJ2-5, with TRBD2 matching over 10 bases. The DNA matches TRBJ2-7 better at its end, which makes the J call doubtful. The CDR3 spans 15 residues. Germline V lookup: CDR1 MNHEY, CDR2 SVGAGI.

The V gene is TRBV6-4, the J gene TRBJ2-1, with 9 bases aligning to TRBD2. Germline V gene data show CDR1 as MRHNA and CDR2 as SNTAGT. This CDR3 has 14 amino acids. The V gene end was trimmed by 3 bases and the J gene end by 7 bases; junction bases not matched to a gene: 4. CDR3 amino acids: CASSEGSGGNEQFF. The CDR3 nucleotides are TGTGCCAGCAGTGAAGGTAGCGGGGGAAATGAGCAGTTCTTC.